This T cell receptor (beta chain) came from a study of T cells in Graves' hyperthyroidism and ophthalmopathy. RNA transcripts provided the source from which TCR beta CDR3 regions were amplified. The HTBI primer set was used in a first-round RT-PCR of the TCR CDR3. TCRdb analysed the multiplex PCR reads with MiXCR anew, one entry per CDR3 protein. The data hold fewer than 850,000 distinct CDR3 sequences, with around a sixth observed a single time. A remark on this clonotype: What it binds is not known.

Findings and caveats of the study: Blood also showed most of the thyroid clonotypes that were expanded above 0.001.

Material for sequencing was blood. The clonotype comes from a man in his forties or fifties with Graves' hyperthyroidism.

As DNA, the CDR3 is TGTGCCAGCACAACTCGGGGGGACAGGGACTCACCCCTCCACTTT. It translates to CASTTRGDRDSPLHF. The gene calls are TRBV7-8 and TRBJ1-6; TRBD1 matches at 9 bases. The CDR3 spans 15 residues. The ends lost 7 bases at V and 10 bases at J; junction bases unmatched: 11. Germline loops: CDR1 SGHVS, CDR2 FQNEAQ.